The 4 T cell receptor beta chains presented below share a single source sample, sequenced in a study of T cell changes during pregnancy in multiple sclerosis. Generated by immunoSEQ multiplex PCR, the TCRdb table keeps only in-frame clones and is missing some. Of 35,000 to 45,000 clones in the sample, about 88% were seen once. The sequences come from CD8+ T cells from peripheral blood mononuclear cells, collected in the first trimester of pregnancy. These receptors all stem from a female donor with multiple sclerosis, enrolled in a pregnancy study.

The V call is TRBV25-1, the J call TRBJ2-2; no reliable D call. The CDR3 spans 14 residues. The V end was cut by 4 bases, the J end by 5 bases, with 11 bases between. Per the germline V gene, CDR1 is MGHDK and CDR2 is SYGVNS. The DNA of the CDR3 is TGTGCCAGCAGTGTAGCCTTATTTACCGGGGAGCTGTTTTTT. Translated: CASSVALFTGELFF.

The rearrangement links TRBV27 to TRBJ1-1; D is unclear. The ends were cut back, 0 bases at V and 4 bases at J, with 9 bases in the middle. CDR3 length: 14 residues. Germline CDR1 and CDR2: MNHEY and SMNVEV (reference sequence). The CDR3 reads CASSLSVLVTEAFF. The CDR3 nucleotides are TGTGCCAGCAGTTTATCGGTTCTAGTCACTGAAGCTTTCTTT.

This rearrangement joins TRBV6-5 to TRBJ2-5; perhaps TRBD1 as D (6 bases). The J call may be in error: the DNA end matches TRBJ2-7 better. The CDR3 totals 14 residues. CDR1 MNHEY and CDR2 SVGAGI come from the germline V gene. CDR3 loop: CASSSGQTSYEQYF. The CDR3 nucleotides read TGTGCCAGCAGTTCCGGACAGACCTCCTACGAGCAGTACTTC.

The rearrangement links TRBV7-6 to TRBJ1-1; 10 bases map to TRBD1. The V segment lost 8 bases and the J segment 4 bases; nucleotides outside the gene matches: 4. Germline V lookup: CDR1 SGHVS, CDR2 FNYEAQ. The CDR3 runs to 13 residues. CDR3 DNA: TGTGCCAGCGGGACAGGGGAAGGCACTGAAGCTTTCTTT. Encoded protein: CASGTGEGTEAFF. Full variable domain (rest looked up from reference TRBV7-6 and TRBJ1-1): GAGVSQSPRYKVTKRGQDVALRCDPISGHVSLYWYRQALGQGPEFLTYFNYEAQQDKSGLPNDRFSAERPEGSISTLTIQRTEQRDSAMYRCASGTGEGTEAFFGQGTRLTVV.